Below, 25 T cell receptor beta chains from the same sample are listed, as sequenced in a study of T cell responses to AZD1222 COVID-19 vaccine. Only in-frame clones appear in the TCRdb table, and some are missing; sequencing was by immunoSEQ multiplex PCR. Among tens of thousands of clones listed, 70% to 90% were seen once. This specimen consisted of peripheral blood, obtained 28 days after the second AZD1222 dose. Source of these receptors: an adult who received the AZD1222 COVID-19 vaccine.

This chain uses TRBV7-2 with TRBJ1-1; unclear D gene. The CDR3 extends over 12 amino acids. V dropped 5 bases and J dropped 7 bases, with 11 bases sitting between them. From germline, CDR1 is SGHTA and CDR2 FQGNSA. Here the CDR3 reads CASSRVAIEAFF. In DNA form, the CDR3 reads TGTGCCAGCAGCAGGGTCGCGATTGAAGCTTTCTTT.

This clone was observed once. The rearrangement uses TRBV7-9 and TRBJ2-3; 7 positions match TRBD2. With 5 bases clipped from V and 1 base from J, the junction kept 9 bases outside the gene matches. Germline V gene data show CDR1 as SEHNR and CDR2 as FQNEAQ (reference sequence). This CDR3 contains 16 residues. The CDR3 sequence: CASSIRPAGRTDTQYF. CDR3 sequence (DNA): TGTGCCAGCAGCATCCGTCCAGCGGGGCGCACAGATACGCAGTATTTT.

J is TRBJ1-2 and V is TRBV7-6; TRBD1 matches at 7 bases. The V and J ends lost 5 bases and 6 bases, in that order; junction bases with no gene match: 6. CDR3 length: 13 residues. Germline V gene data show CDR1 as SGHVS and CDR2 as FNYEAQ. DNA for the CDR3: TGTGCCAGCAGCAACTTTCAGGGGGATGGCTACACCTTC. It encodes CASSNFQGDGYTF.

The V call is TRBV7-2, the J call TRBJ1-2, with 11 bases that match TRBD1. Germline V gene lookup returns CDR1 SGHTA and CDR2 FQGNSA. V was pared by 5 bases and J by 1 base, with 6 bases of the junction left unmatched. This CDR3 region has 16 residues. CDR3 DNA sequence: TGTGCCAGCAGCCCCGGACAGGGGGCGCTTAACTATGGCTACACCTTC. Its protein product is CASSPGQGALNYGYTF.

The chain has TRBV19 and TRBJ2-3; the match to TRBD2 covers 8 bases. V gave up 2 bases and J gave up 4 bases; unmatched junction bases: 8. The germline V gene encodes CDR1 LNHDA and CDR2 SQIVND (reference sequence). The length of the CDR3 is 16 residues. Written as DNA, the CDR3 is TGTGCCAGTAGTATACCAGCGGGGGACTTGCCAGATACGCAGTATTTT. The encoded protein is CASSIPAGDLPDTQYF. Together with reference TRBV19 and TRBJ2-3, the CDR3 gives the full variable domain: DGGITQSPKYLFRKEGQNVTLSCEQNLNHDAMYWYRQDPGQGLRLIYYSQIVNDFQKGDIAEGYSVSREKKESFPLTVTSAQKNPTAFYLCASSIPAGDLPDTQYFGPGTRLTVL.

CDR3 sequence: CASSSGPGETQYF. For the CDR3, the DNA is TGCGCCAGCAGCTCGGGACCAGGGGAGACCCAGTACTTC. The chain combines TRBV5-1 with TRBJ2-5, with D possibly called TRBD1 or TRBD2 (5 bases each). V gave up 3 bases and J gave up 5 bases, with 11 bases separating them. The CDR3 runs to 13 residues. Germline lookup yields CDR1 SGHRS and CDR2 YFSETQ. The full variable domain, with the rest looked up from reference TRBV5-1 and TRBJ2-5, is KAGVTQTPRYLIKTRGQQVTLSCSPISGHRSVSWYQQTPGQGLQFLFEYFSETQRNKGNFPGRFSGRQFSNSRSEMNVSTLELGDSALYLCASSSGPGETQYFGPGTRLLVL.

The genes are TRBV5-4 and TRBJ2-3; 7 bases line up with TRBD2. With V trimmed by 0 bases and J by 1 base, 2 bases remained unmatched. Germline CDR1 is SGHNT and CDR2 is YYREEE (reference sequence). This CDR3 has 15 residues. The CDR3 region is CASSLGGRGTDTQYF. The DNA for the CDR3 is TGTGCCAGCAGCTTGGGGGGGAGGGGCACAGATACGCAGTATTTT.

The rearrangement joins TRBV10-3 to TRBJ1-3, with D maybe TRBD1 (6 bases). Trimming cost V 10 bases and J 3 bases, with 13 bases left between them. CDR1 and CDR2 (germline): ENHRY, SYGVKD. CDR3 length: 13 residues. As DNA, the CDR3 is TGTGCCACCTGGGGGGCAAGTGGAAACACCATATATTTT. It translates to CATWGASGNTIYF.

The V and J genes are TRBV3-1 (or the pseudogene TRBV3-2) and TRBJ1-1, with 8 bases fitting TRBD1. V gave up 1 base and J gave up 4 bases; unmatched junction bases: 8. CDR1 and CDR2 from the germline V gene are LGHDT and YNNKEL (reference sequence). There are 16 residues in the CDR3. CDR3 DNA sequence: TGTGCCAGCAGCCAAGGGCCAGGGGGCTTGGGCACTGAAGCTTTCTTT. Its protein product is CASSQGPGGLGTEAFF.

The J gene is TRBJ1-1, the V gene TRBV19; D not certain. CDR1 and CDR2 from the germline V gene are LNHDA and SQIVND (reference sequence). V was pared by 6 bases and J by 1 base, with 12 bases between. This CDR3 region has 14 residues. CDR3 sequence (DNA): TGTGCCAGTAGACACAGTCCCTCGAACACTGAAGCTTTCTTT. It is translated as CASRHSPSNTEAFF.

The chain combines TRBV3-1 (or the pseudogene TRBV3-2) with TRBJ1-6; possible D gene TRBD1, 6 bases. The CDR3 length is 16 residues. V was pared by 0 bases and J by 14 bases, with 20 bases between. The germline gives CDR1 LGHDT, CDR2 YNNKEL (reference sequence). Here the CDR3 DNA reads TGTGCCAGCAGCCAAGATTATCGGCGAGCTAAGGGGGCCCTCCACTTT. Its protein product is CASSQDYRRAKGALHF.

The rearrangement links TRBV5-4 to TRBJ2-5, with D perhaps assigned TRBD1 or TRBD2 (6 bases each). The germline V gene encodes CDR1 SGHNT and CDR2 YYREEE (reference sequence). The CDR3 runs 13 residues. The V and J ends lost 2 bases and 5 bases respectively, with 10 bases between them. The DNA for the CDR3 is TGTGCCAGCAGCTTAACGGGGGCGGAGACCCAGTACTTC. It specifies CASSLTGAETQYF.

This chain uses TRBV5-3 with TRBJ1-3, with 7 bases lining up with TRBD1. TRBV5-3 has ORF status, its function being uncertain. Trimming at V came to 4 bases and at J to 7 bases, leaving 5 bases not matched to a gene. This CDR3 spans 13 amino acids. CDR3 region: CARSAGQVNTIYF. CDR3 in DNA: TGTGCCAGAAGCGCCGGACAGGTGAACACCATATATTTT.

The rearrangement links TRBV5-8 to TRBJ1-6; D unclear. Trimming cost V 2 bases and J 0 bases, with 9 bases left between them. The CDR3 is 16 residues long. CDR1 is SGHTS and CDR2 is YDEGEE in the germline V gene. This CDR3 reads CASSFTLSSYNSPLHF. The CDR3 region has the DNA TGTGCCAGCAGCTTTACGCTGAGCTCCTATAATTCACCCCTCCACTTT.

J is TRBJ2-5 and V is TRBV9, with 10 bases aligning to TRBD2. The length of the CDR3 is 15 residues. Germline CDR1 SGDLS, CDR2 YYNGEE. V was clipped by 3 bases and J by 7 bases; unmatched bases: 9. The CDR3 reads CASSAPGLASGTQYF. In nucleotides, the CDR3 is TGTGCCAGCAGCGCCCCGGGACTAGCGAGTGGGACCCAGTACTTC. The variable domain in full, completed from reference TRBV9 and TRBJ2-5, reads DSGVTQTPKHLITATGQRVTLRCSPRSGDLSVYWYQQSLDQGLQFLIQYYNGEERAKGNILERFSAQQFPDLHSELNLSSLELGDSALYFCASSAPGLASGTQYFGPGTRLLVL.

In nucleotides, the CDR3 is TGTGCCAGCAGGCCAACAGGAGGCTATGGCTACACCTTC. Translating it yields CASRPTGGYGYTF. The chain combines TRBV7-8 with TRBJ1-2, with D perhaps matching TRBD1 (5 bases). CDR1 and CDR2 from the germline V gene are SGHVS and FQNEAQ. The CDR3 consists of 13 residues. Deletions cut 6 bases from V and 4 bases from J, with 12 bases between.

J is TRBJ2-7 and V is TRBV27, with TRBD1 as a possible D gene (7 bases). Per the germline V gene, CDR1 is MNHEY and CDR2 is SMNVEV (reference sequence). This CDR3 has 15 residues. V was clipped by 4 bases and J by 2 bases, with 15 bases between them. The CDR3 DNA is TGTGCCAGCAGTTCTGCGGGACAGCGCGCCTACGAGCAGTACTTC. It is translated as CASSSAGQRAYEQYF.

The rearrangement links TRBV10-3 to TRBJ2-2; D is perhaps TRBD2 (7 bases). Germline V gene lookup returns CDR1 ENHRY and CDR2 SYGVKD. The ends were cut back, 0 bases at V and 2 bases at J, with 10 bases in the middle. The CDR3 length is 16 residues. This CDR3 reads CAISESWGGNTGELFF. The CDR3 DNA is TGTGCCATCAGTGAGTCGTGGGGGGGCAACACCGGGGAGCTGTTTTTT.

The chain employs TRBV5-6 and TRBJ1-1; a weak D match, TRBD1 (6 bases). The germline V gene has CDR1 SGHDT and CDR2 YYEEEE. This CDR3 is built from 14 residues. V gave up 3 bases and J gave up 0 bases, with 9 bases separating them. CDR3 in DNA: TGTGCCAGCAGCTCAGGACAGATGAACACTGAAGCTTTCTTT. It codes for CASSSGQMNTEAFF.

The chain uses TRBV11-3 and TRBJ2-7; D is uncertain. CDR1 and CDR2 from the germline V gene are SGHNT and YENEEA. The CDR3 totals 14 residues. Trimming removed 0 bases at V and 0 bases at J, with 6 bases between. CDR3 DNA: TGTGCCAGCAGCTTAGATCCCACCTCCTACGAGCAGTACTTC. Amino acid sequence: CASSLDPTSYEQYF.

This chain connects TRBV6-6 to TRBJ2-3, with TRBD1 as a possible D gene (6 bases). In germline, CDR1 is MNHNY, CDR2 SVGAGI (reference sequence). Trimming took 5 bases from V and 6 from J, leaving 9 bases between them. This CDR3 contains 12 residues. The CDR3 coding sequence is TGTGCCAGCAGTGTTACAGGGGATACGCAGTATTTT. It codes for CASSVTGDTQYF.

The table lists this clone with a few counts. The rearrangement uses TRBV2 and TRBJ2-7, with D unclear. V was pared by 6 bases and J by 3 bases, with 12 bases between. The CDR3 loop spans 13 amino acids. In germline, CDR1 is SNHLY, CDR2 FYNNEI. The DNA of the CDR3 is TGTGCCAGCAGGCAAGGTGTCGGCTACGAGCAGTACTTC. Protein product: CASRQGVGYEQYF.

With regard to this clone: One end of the junction does not line up with germline, which may come from a read error. This chain joins TRBV19 and TRBJ2-7; possible D gene TRBD1, 6 bases. The CDR3 has 9 residues. CDR1 LNHDA and CDR2 SQIVND come from the germline V gene (reference sequence). The CDR3 DNA follows: TGTGCCACCTCCGGGACAACGAACTTC. This sequence encodes CATSGTTNF.

The chain employs TRBV27 and TRBJ2-5; 8 positions agree with TRBD2. V lost 8 bases and J lost 2; bases outside the gene matches: 19. CDR3 size: 18 residues. CDR1 and CDR2 (germline): MNHEY, SMNVEV (reference sequence). CDR3: CASSLYWGASGLQETQYF. As DNA, the CDR3 is TGTGCCAGCTCTTTATATTGGGGGGCTAGCGGGTTACAAGAGACCCAGTACTTC.

The chain is built from TRBV3-1 (or the pseudogene TRBV3-2) and TRBJ2-1; TRBD2 matches 9 bases. The CDR3 has 16 amino acids. Trimming cost V 4 bases and J 9 bases; bases outside gene matches: 13. Germline V CDR1 and CDR2: LGHDT, YNNKEL (reference sequence). Written as DNA, the CDR3 is TGTGCCAGCAGCCCCCCCCTGGGCGGGGGGGCCTCTGAGCAGTTCTTC. Its translation is CASSPPLGGGASEQFF.